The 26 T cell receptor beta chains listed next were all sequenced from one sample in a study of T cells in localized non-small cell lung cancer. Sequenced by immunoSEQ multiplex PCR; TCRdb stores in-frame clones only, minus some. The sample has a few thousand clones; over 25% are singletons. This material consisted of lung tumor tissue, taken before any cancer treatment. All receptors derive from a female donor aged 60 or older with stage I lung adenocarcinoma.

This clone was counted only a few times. DNA of the CDR3: TGTGCCAGCAGCGTAGAGGGCAGGGGCACTGAAGCTTTCTTT. Residues: CASSVEGRGTEAFF. V and J are TRBV9 and TRBJ1-1; a possible D gene is TRBD1 (6 bases). This CDR3 contains 14 residues. V gave up 0 bases and J gave up 4 bases, with 10 bases separating them. CDR1 SGDLS and CDR2 YYNGEE come from the germline V gene.

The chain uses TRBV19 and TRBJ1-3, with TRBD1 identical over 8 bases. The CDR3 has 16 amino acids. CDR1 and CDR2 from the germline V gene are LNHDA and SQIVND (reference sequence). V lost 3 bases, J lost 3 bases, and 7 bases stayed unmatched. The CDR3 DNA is TGTGCCAGTAGTATCATGACAGGGGCCAATGGAAACACCATATATTTT. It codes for CASSIMTGANGNTIYF.

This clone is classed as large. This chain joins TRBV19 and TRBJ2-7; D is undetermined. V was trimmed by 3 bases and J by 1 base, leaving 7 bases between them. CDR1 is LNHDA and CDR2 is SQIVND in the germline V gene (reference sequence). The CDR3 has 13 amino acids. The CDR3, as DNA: TGTGCCAGTAGTATCACGGTTTCCTACGAGCAGTACTTC. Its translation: CASSITVSYEQYF.

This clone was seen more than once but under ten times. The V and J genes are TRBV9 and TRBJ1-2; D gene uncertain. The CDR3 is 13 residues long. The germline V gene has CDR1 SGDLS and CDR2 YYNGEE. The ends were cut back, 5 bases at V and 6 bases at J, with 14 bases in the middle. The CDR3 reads CASSEWGNNGYTF. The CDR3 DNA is TGTGCCAGCAGTGAATGGGGAAATAATGGCTACACCTTC.

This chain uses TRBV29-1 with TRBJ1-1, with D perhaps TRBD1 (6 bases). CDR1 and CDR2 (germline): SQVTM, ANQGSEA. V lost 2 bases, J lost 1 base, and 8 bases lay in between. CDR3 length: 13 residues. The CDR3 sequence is CSVETRGNTEAFF. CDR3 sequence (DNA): TGCAGCGTTGAAACCAGGGGGAACACTGAAGCTTTCTTT.

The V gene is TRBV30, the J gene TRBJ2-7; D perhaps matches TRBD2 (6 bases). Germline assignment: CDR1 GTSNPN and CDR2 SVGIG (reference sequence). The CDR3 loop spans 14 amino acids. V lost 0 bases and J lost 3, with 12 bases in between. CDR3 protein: CAWSVGYSGYEQYF. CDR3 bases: TGTGCCTGGAGTGTAGGTTATAGCGGCTACGAGCAGTACTTC.

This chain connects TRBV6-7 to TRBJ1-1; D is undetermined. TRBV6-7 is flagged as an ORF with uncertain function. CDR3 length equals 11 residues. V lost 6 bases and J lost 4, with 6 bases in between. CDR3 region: CASSRTTEAFF. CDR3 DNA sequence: TGTGCCAGCAGCCGGACCACTGAAGCTTTCTTT.

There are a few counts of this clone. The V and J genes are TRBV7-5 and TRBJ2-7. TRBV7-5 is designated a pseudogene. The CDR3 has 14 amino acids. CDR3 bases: TGTGCCAGCAGCTTATCCTCCGGGGGCTACGAGCAGTACGTC. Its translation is CASSLSSGGYEQYV.

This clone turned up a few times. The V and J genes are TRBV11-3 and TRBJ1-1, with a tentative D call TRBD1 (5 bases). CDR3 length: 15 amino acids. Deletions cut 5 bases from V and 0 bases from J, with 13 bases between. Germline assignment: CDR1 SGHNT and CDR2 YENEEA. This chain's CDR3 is CASSTTGTVNTEAFF. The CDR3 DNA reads TGTGCCAGCAGCACTACCGGGACGGTGAACACTGAAGCTTTCTTT.

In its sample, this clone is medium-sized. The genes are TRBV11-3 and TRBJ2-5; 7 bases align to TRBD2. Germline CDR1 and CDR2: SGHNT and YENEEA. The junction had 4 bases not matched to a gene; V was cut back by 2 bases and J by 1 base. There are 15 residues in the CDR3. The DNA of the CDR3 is TGTGCCAGCAGCTTACTTTGGACTAGCCAAGAGACCCAGTACTTC. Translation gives CASSLLWTSQETQYF.

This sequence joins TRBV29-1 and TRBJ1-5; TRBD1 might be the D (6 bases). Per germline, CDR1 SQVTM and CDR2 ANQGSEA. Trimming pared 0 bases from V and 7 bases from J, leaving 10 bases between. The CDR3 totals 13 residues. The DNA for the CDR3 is TGCAGCGTTGAAGACCAAGGGGGGCAGCCCCAGCATTTT. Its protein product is CSVEDQGGQPQHF.

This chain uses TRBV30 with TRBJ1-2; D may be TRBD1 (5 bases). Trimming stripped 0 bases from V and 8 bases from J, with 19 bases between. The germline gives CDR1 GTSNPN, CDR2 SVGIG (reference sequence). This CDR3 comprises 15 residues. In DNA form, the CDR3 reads TGTGCCTGGAGTGTAGTAGGTCAGGGCTTGGAAGGCTACACCTTC. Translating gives CAWSVVGQGLEGYTF.

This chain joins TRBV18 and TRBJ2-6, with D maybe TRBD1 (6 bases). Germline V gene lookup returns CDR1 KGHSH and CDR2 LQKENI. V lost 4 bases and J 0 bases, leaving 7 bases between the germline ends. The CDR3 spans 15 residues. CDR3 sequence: CASSLDSSGANVLTF. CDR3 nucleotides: TGTGCCAGCTCACTGGACAGCTCTGGGGCCAACGTCCTGACTTTC. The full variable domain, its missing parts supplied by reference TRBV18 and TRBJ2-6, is NAGVMQNPRHLVRRRGQEARLRCSPMKGHSHVYWYRQLPEEGLKFMVYLQKENIIDESGMPKERFSAEFPKEGPSILRIQQVVRGDSAAYFCASSLDSSGANVLTFGAGSRLTVL.

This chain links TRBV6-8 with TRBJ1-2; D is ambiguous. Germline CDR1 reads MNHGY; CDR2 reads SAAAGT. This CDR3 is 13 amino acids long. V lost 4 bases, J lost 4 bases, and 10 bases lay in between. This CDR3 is CASSSGWVYGYTF. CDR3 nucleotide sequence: TGTGCCAGCAGTTCGGGTTGGGTCTATGGCTACACCTTC.

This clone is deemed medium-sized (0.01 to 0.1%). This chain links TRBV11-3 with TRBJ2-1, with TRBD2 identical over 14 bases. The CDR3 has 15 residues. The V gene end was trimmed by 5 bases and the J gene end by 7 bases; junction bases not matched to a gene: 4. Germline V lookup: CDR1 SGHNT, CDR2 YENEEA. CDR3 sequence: CASSPGLAGENEQFF. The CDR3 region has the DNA TGTGCCAGCAGCCCGGGACTAGCGGGAGAAAATGAGCAGTTCTTC.

The CDR3 spells CSVGQGGYTGELFF. CDR3 sequence (DNA): TGCAGCGTCGGACAGGGGGGTTACACCGGGGAGCTGTTTTTT. The chain links TRBV29-1 to TRBJ2-2, with 10 positions matching TRBD1. After removal of 6 bases from V and 3 bases from J, the junction contained 4 bases not matched to a gene. Germline CDR1 SQVTM, CDR2 ANQGSEA. This CDR3 spans 14 amino acids.

The CDR3 DNA sequence: TGTGCCAGCAGTTCTCTGGACAGGGCCTATGAGCAGTTCTTC. The encoded protein is CASSSLDRAYEQFF. The chain is built from TRBV2 and TRBJ2-1; 8 nucleotides align to TRBD1. Germline lookup yields CDR1 SNHLY and CDR2 FYNNEI. This CDR3 has 14 amino acids. V dropped 5 bases and J dropped 8; count of bases not matched to a gene: 8.

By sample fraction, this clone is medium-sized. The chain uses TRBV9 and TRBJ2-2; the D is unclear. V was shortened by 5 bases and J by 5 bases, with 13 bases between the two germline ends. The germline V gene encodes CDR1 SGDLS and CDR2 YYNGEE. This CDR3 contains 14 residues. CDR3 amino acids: CASSEPTRTGELFF. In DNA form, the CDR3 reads TGTGCCAGCAGTGAACCTACGAGAACCGGGGAGCTGTTTTTT.

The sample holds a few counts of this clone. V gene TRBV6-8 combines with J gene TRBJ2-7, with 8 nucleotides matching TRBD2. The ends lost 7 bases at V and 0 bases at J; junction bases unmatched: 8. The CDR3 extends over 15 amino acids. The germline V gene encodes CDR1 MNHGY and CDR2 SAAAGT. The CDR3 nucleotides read TGTGCCAGCAATCGCGGGAGGACTAACTCCTACGAGCAGTACTTC. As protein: CASNRGRTNSYEQYF.

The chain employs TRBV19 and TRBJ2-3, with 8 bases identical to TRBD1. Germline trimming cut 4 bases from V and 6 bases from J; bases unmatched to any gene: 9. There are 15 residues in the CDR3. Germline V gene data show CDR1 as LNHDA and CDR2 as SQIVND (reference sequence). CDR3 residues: CASSSQGASLDTQYF. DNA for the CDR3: TGTGCCAGTAGTAGCCAGGGGGCTTCTCTCGATACGCAGTATTTT.

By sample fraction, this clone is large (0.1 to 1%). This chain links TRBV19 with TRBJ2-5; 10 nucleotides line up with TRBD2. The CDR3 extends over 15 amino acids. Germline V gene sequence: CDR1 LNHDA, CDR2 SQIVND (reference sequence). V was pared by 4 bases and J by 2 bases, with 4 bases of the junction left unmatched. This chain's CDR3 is CASSTAGGGQETQYF. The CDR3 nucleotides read TGTGCCAGTAGTACAGCGGGAGGGGGACAAGAGACCCAGTACTTC.

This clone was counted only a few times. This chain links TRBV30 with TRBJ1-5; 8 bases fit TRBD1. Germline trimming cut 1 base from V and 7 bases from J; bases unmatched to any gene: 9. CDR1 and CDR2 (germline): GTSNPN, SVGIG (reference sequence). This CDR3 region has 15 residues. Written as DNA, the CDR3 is TGTGCCTGGAGTGCTGGACAGGGCTGGGTCCAGCCCCAGCATTTT. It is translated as CAWSAGQGWVQPQHF.

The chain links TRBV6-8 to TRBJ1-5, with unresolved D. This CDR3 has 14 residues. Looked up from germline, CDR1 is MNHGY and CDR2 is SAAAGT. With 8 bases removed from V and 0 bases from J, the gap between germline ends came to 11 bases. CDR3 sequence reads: CASAAHYSNQPQHF. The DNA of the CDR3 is TGTGCCAGCGCCGCTCACTATAGCAATCAGCCCCAGCATTTT.

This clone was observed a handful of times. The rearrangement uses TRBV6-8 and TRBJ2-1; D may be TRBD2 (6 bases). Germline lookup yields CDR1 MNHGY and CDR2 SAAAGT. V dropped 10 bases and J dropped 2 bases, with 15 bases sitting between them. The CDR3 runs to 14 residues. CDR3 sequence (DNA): TGTGCCACCAAATCGGGGACTCCCTACAATGAGCAGTTCTTC. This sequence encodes CATKSGTPYNEQFF.

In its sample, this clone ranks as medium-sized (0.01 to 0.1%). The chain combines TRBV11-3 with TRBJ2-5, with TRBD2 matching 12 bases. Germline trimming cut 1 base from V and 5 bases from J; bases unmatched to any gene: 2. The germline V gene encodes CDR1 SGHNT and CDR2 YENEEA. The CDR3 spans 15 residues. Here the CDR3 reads CASSLGTSGKETQYF. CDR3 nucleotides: TGTGCCAGCAGCTTAGGGACTAGCGGGAAGGAGACCCAGTACTTC.

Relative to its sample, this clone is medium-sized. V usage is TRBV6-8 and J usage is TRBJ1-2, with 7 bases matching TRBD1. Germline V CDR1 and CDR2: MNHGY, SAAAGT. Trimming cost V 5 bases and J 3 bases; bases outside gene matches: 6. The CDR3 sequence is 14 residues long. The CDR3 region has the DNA TGTGCCAGCAGTCCGGCGGGGACAGACTATGGCTACACCTTC. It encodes CASSPAGTDYGYTF.